This TCR beta chain appears in the sequencing data of a study of T cells in localized non-small cell lung cancer. Method: immunoSEQ multiplex PCR; TCRdb's copy keeps in-frame clones and lacks some. The sample records 45,000 or so clones, roughly 90% being singletons. Study-wide results and limits: The study detected a median roughly 61 of the top 100 tumor clones in adjacent lung.

With regard to this clone: Its antigen is as yet unknown. A junction boundary mismatches the germline segment, possibly from a read error.

The TCR sequence derives from a woman aged 35-75 years with stage II lung adenocarcinoma. Sequencing was performed on PBMCs, taken before any cancer treatment.

The CDR3 protein is CATSQGVVANEKLFF. The CDR3 region has the DNA TGTGCCACCAGCCAGGGAGTAGTTGCTAATGAAAAACTGTTTTTT. The gene calls are TRBV7-6 and TRBJ1-4, with D tentatively TRBD1 (5 bases). Germline V CDR1 and CDR2: SGHVS, FNYEAQ. The CDR3 has 15 amino acids. The variable domain in full, with the rest retrieved from reference TRBV7-6 and TRBJ1-4, is GAGVSQSPRYKVTKRGQDVALRCDPISGHVSLYWYRQALGQGPEFLTYFNYEAQQDKSGLPNDRFSAERPEGSISTLTIQRTEQRDSAMYRCATSQGVVANEKLFFGSGTQLSVL.